This paragraph covers one T cell receptor (beta chain) sequence. These data come from a study of blood T cells in healthy people across ages. The authors ran a second PCR of about 6 to 11 cycles using a sample-barcoded 5' primer and a J-beta primer mix. TCRdb ran MiXCR on the 5' RACE reads and lists one entry per CDR3 protein. The repertoire includes some 1,800,000 distinct CDR3 sequences, 39% of them detected once, and about 21% sits in the top ten. This CDR3 has 15 residues. V dropped 2 bases and J dropped 6 bases, with 17 bases sitting between them. Germline CDR1 is MNHEY and CDR2 is SVGAGI. The clonotype was recovered from a human donor in good health. The chain joins TRBV6-5 to TRBJ2-7; TRBD2 might be the D (5 bases). The sequenced material came from blood. CDR3 in amino acids: CASSYQNTGVGEQYF. CDR3 nucleotides: TGTGCCAGCAGTTACCAAAACACCGGGGTCGGCGAGCAGTACTTC.